This TCR beta chain came from a study of cytomegalovirus exposure and HLA in healthy donors. Findings and limits, study-wide: Immune exposure was documented only through CMV serostatus. The productive fraction for most TCR beta V segments was about 87% or about 30% in an earlier analysis.

The CDR3 runs 14 residues. V lost 3 bases and J lost 1, with 9 bases in between. CDR1 SGHTA and CDR2 FQGNSA come from the germline V gene. PCR involved 60 Vbeta and 13 Jbeta primers. Assay used: immunoSEQ multiplex PCR; TCRdb lists only in-frame clones, some missing. This sample has about 190,000 clones, with 75% to 80% found just once. A remark on this clone: Its antigen is not known.

The receptor was derived from a woman in her 30s in good health and CMV-seropositive. V usage is TRBV7-2 and J usage is TRBJ1-1; D is possibly TRBD1 (5 bases). The sample taken for sequencing was PBMCs. CDR3 amino acids: CASSFGRANTEAFF. For the CDR3, the DNA is TGTGCCAGCAGCTTTGGCAGGGCGAACACTGAAGCTTTCTTT.